This T cell receptor (beta chain) was recovered during a study of lymphopenia after photon versus proton radiotherapy. The CDR3 has 13 residues. Between the trimmed V and J ends, which lost 1 base and 3 bases, there was a span of 3 bases. Germline V gene sequence: CDR1 MNHEY, CDR2 SMNVEV (reference sequence). Assay used: immunoSEQ multiplex PCR; TCRdb lists only in-frame clones, some missing. The sample includes more than 80,000 clones, approximately 82% of them seen just once. Material: peripheral blood, obtained from a patient treated with proton-based radiotherapy. The sequence was collected from a man between 60 and 75 years old with pancreatic cancer. The chain recombines TRBV27 with TRBJ1-4; D not resolved. As DNA, the CDR3 is TGTGCCAGCAGTTTATGGCCTAATGAAAAACTGTTTTTT. Translation gives CASSLWPNEKLFF.